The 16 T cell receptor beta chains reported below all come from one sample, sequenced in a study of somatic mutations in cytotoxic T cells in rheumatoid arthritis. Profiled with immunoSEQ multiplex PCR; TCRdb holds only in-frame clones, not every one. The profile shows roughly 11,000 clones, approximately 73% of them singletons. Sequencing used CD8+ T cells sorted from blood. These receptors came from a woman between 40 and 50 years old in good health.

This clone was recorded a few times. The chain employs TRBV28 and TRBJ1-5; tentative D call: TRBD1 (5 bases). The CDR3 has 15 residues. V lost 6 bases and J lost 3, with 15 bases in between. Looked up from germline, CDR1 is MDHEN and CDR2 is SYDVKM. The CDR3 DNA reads TGTGCCAGCAGGGGGGTTCCGATGATCAATCAGCCCCAGCATTTT. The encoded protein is CASRGVPMINQPQHF.

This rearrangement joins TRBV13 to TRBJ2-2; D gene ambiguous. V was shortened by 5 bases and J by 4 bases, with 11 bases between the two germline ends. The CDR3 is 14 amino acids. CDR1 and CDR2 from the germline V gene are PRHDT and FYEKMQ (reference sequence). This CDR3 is CASSLNVGTGELFF. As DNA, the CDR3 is TGTGCCAGCAGCCTTAATGTGGGCACCGGGGAGCTGTTTTTT.

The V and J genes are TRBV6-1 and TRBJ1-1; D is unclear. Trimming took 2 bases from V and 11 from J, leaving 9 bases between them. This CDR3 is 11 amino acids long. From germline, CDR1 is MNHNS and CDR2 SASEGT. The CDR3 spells CASSETPRAFF. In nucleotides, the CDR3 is TGTGCCAGCAGTGAAACTCCCCGCGCTTTCTTT.

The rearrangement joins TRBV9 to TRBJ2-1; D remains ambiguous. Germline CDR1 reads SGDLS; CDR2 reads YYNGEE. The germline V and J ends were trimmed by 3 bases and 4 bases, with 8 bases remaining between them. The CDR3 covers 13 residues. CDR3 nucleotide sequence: TGTGCCAGCAGCGGTACAGCTTACAATGAGCAGTTCTTC. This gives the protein CASSGTAYNEQFF. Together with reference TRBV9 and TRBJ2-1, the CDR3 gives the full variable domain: DSGVTQTPKHLITATGQRVTLRCSPRSGDLSVYWYQQSLDQGLQFLIQYYNGEERAKGNILERFSAQQFPDLHSELNLSSLELGDSALYFCASSGTAYNEQFFGPGTRLTVL.

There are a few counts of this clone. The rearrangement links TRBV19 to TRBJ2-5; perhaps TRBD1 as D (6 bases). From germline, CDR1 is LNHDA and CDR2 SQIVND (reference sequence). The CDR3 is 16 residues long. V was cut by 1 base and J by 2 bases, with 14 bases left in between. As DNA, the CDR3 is TGTGCCAGTAGTATAGCAGGGGCGGGCCTACAAGAGACCCAGTACTTC. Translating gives CASSIAGAGLQETQYF.

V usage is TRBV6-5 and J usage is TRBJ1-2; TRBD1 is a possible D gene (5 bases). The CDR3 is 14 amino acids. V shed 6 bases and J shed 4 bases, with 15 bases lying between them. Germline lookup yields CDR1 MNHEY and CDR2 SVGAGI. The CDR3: CASRPQGTFYGYTF. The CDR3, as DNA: TGTGCCAGCAGACCCCAGGGTACATTCTATGGCTACACCTTC.

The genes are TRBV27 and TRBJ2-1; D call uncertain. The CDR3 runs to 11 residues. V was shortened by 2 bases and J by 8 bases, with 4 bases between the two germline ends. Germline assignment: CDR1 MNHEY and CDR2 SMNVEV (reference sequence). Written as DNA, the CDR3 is TGTGCCAGCAGTTTAGGGGATGAGCAGTTCTTC. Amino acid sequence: CASSLGDEQFF.

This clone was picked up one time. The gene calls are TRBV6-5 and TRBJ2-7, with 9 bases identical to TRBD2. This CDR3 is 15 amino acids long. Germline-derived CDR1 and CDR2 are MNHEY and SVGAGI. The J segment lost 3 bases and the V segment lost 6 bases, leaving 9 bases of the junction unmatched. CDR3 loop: CASRWVAGEDYEQYF. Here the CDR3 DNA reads TGTGCCAGCAGATGGGTAGCGGGAGAAGACTACGAGCAGTACTTC.

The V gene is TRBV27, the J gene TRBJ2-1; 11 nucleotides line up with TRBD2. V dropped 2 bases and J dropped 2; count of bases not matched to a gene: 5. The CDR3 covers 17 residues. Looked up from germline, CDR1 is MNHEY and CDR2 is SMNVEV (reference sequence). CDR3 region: CASSLITSGGPYNEQFF. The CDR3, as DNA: TGTGCCAGCAGTTTAATCACTAGCGGGGGCCCCTACAATGAGCAGTTCTTC.

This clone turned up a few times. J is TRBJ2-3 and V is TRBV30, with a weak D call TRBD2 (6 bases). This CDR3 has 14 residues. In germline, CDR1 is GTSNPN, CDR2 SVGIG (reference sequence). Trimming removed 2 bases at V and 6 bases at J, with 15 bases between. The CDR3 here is CAWSITGAPDTQYF. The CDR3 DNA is TGTGCCTGGAGTATCACGGGAGCCCCTGATACGCAGTATTTT.

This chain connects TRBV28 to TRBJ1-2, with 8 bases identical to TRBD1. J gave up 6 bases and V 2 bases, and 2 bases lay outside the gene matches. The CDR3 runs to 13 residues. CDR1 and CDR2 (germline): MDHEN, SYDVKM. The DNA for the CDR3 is TGTGCCAGCAGTTTACAGGGGGCCGATGGCTACACCTTC. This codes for CASSLQGADGYTF.

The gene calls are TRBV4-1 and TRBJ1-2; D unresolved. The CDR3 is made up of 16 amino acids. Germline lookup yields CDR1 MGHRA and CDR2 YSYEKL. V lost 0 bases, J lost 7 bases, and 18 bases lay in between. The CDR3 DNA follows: TGCGCCAGCAGCCAAGATCAATCAGGACTAGGGAGTGGCTACACCTTC. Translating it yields CASSQDQSGLGSGYTF.

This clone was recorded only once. The CDR3 region has the DNA TGCGCCAGCAGCCTTCGGGGGGACCCCTACAATGAGCAGTTCTTC. Amino acids: CASSLRGDPYNEQFF. The rearrangement joins TRBV4-1 to TRBJ2-1, with 7 bases lining up with TRBD2. With V trimmed by 4 bases and J by 2 bases, 5 bases remained unmatched. The germline gives CDR1 MGHRA, CDR2 YSYEKL. This CDR3 contains 15 residues.

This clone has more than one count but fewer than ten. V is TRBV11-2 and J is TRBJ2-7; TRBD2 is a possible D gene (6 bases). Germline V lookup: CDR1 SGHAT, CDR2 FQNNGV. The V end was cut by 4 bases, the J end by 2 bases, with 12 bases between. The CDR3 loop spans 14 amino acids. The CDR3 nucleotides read TGTGCCAGCAGCTCCCCCGGAGGGCCCTACGAGCAGTACGTC. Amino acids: CASSSPGGPYEQYV.

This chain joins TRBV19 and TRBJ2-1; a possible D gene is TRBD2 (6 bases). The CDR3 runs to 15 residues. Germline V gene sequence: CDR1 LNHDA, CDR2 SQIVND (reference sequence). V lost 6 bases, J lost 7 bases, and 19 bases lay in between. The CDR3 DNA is TGTGCCAGTAGATACGGTGGGGCGGGGCCGAATGAGCAGTTCTTC. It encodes CASRYGGAGPNEQFF.

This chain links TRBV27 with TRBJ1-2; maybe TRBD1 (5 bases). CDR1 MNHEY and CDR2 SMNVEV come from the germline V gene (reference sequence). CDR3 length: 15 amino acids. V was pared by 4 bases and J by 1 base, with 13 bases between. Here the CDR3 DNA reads TGTGCCAGCAGTTCTACAGGAGACCTTAACTATGGCTACACCTTC. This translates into CASSSTGDLNYGYTF.